The 32 T cell receptor beta chains presented below share a single source sample, sequenced in a study of neurological immune-mediated disorders. TCRdb passed the 5' RACE reads through MiXCR, listing each CDR3 protein once. The sample lists roughly 98,000 distinct CDR3 sequences; around 13% were seen once. Noted time point: longitudinal time-point 2. Sample: PBMCs. The receptors were gathered from a female donor with HTLV-1-associated myelopathy (HAM/TSP).

The chain combines TRBV5-1 with TRBJ2-1; 11 nucleotides match TRBD1. With V trimmed by 0 bases and J by 10 bases, 15 bases remained unmatched. The germline V gene has CDR1 SGHRS and CDR2 YFSETQ. The CDR3 is 18 residues long. The CDR3 coding sequence is TGCGCCAGCAGCTTGGAGGGTATGGGGACAGGGGGAAGAAACGAGCAGTTCTTC. Its protein is CASSLEGMGTGGRNEQFF.

This clonotype was detected many times. V usage is TRBV7-8 and J usage is TRBJ2-5; 15 nucleotides line up with TRBD2. The V gene's germline CDR1 is SGHVS and CDR2 FQNEAQ. With V trimmed by 9 bases and J by 2 bases, 13 bases remained unmatched. CDR3 size: 18 residues. The chain's CDR3 is CASRAGLAGGNPQETQYF. As DNA, the CDR3 is TGTGCCAGTCGAGCGGGACTAGCGGGGGGCAACCCTCAAGAGACCCAGTACTTC.

The genes are TRBV28 and TRBJ1-2, with D unresolved. CDR3 length: 13 residues. From germline, CDR1 is MDHEN and CDR2 SYDVKM. The V end was cut by 3 bases, the J end by 4 bases, with 9 bases between. CDR3 sequence reads: CASSFGSVYGYTF. The CDR3 nucleotides are TGTGCCAGCAGTTTTGGGTCTGTCTATGGCTACACCTTC.

This chain links TRBV7-9 with TRBJ2-1; TRBD1 might be the D (6 bases). V lost 3 bases, J lost 4 bases, and 13 bases lay in between. Per the germline V gene, CDR1 is SEHNR and CDR2 is FQNEAQ (reference sequence). The CDR3 contains 15 residues. Written as DNA, the CDR3 is TGTGCCAGCAGCTTCCGACAGGATCTATACAATGAGCAGTTCTTC. The encoded protein is CASSFRQDLYNEQFF. Full variable domain (rest looked up from reference TRBV7-9 and TRBJ2-1): DTGVSQNPRHKITKRGQNVTFRCDPISEHNRLYWYRQTLGQGPEFLTYFQNEAQLEKSRLLSDRFSAERPKGSFSTLEIQRTEQGDSAMYLCASSFRQDLYNEQFFGPGTRLTVL.

This clonotype was recorded at least ten times. The chain joins TRBV12-3 or TRBV12-4 to TRBJ2-2; 7 nucleotides agree with TRBD2. J was trimmed by 0 bases and V by 5 bases; bases with no gene match: 21. The CDR3 totals 21 residues. Written as DNA, the CDR3 is TGTGCCAGCAGTCACCCCCGATTCTGGGGGGGGAAACTCGCGAACACCGGGGAGCTGTTTTTT. Translated, it gives CASSHPRFWGGKLANTGELFF.

This clonotype was observed at least ten times. The chain joins TRBV20-1 to TRBJ2-5; 13 bases match TRBD2. With V trimmed by 5 bases and J by 5 bases, 8 bases remained unmatched. The CDR3 extends over 15 amino acids. The germline V gene encodes CDR1 DFQATT and CDR2 SNEGSKA (reference sequence). Here the CDR3 DNA reads TGCAGTGCTTTGCGACTAGCGGGGGGCCTGGAGACCCAGTACTTC. Translated, it gives CSALRLAGGLETQYF.

Many counts were recorded for this clonotype. The rearrangement links TRBV20-1 to TRBJ2-7; D may be TRBD1 or TRBD2 (5 bases each). Trimming cost V 0 bases and J 3 bases, with 6 bases left between them. This CDR3 is 12 amino acids long. Looked up from germline, CDR1 is DFQATT and CDR2 is SNEGSKA (reference sequence). The CDR3 spells CSARDGGYEQYF. The DNA for the CDR3 is TGCAGTGCTAGAGATGGGGGCTACGAGCAGTACTTC.

This clonotype was found many times. The chain uses TRBV5-6 and TRBJ2-5, with D maybe TRBD1 (6 bases). The CDR3 totals 15 residues. The V gene's germline CDR1 is SGHDT and CDR2 YYEEEE. V was clipped by 2 bases and J by 0 bases, with 11 bases between them. The CDR3 sequence is CASSFSGVDQETQYF. DNA for the CDR3: TGTGCCAGCAGCTTTTCAGGGGTCGACCAAGAGACCCAGTACTTC.

This clonotype was observed at least ten times. The genes are TRBV28 and TRBJ2-2; D is possibly TRBD2 (5 bases). The V end lost 6 bases, the J end lost 7 bases, and 9 bases lay between the germline ends. This CDR3 region has 12 residues. From germline, CDR1 is MDHEN and CDR2 SYDVKM. The CDR3 loop reads CASSRGSGELFF. The CDR3 DNA reads as TGTGCCAGCAGCAGAGGGAGCGGGGAGCTGTTTTTT.

This clonotype was counted many times. V is TRBV5-1 and J is TRBJ2-2; TRBD2 is a possible D gene (6 bases). CDR1 is SGHRS, CDR2 YFSETQ, per germline. The CDR3 totals 13 residues. With 5 bases removed from V and 4 bases from J, the gap between germline ends came to 9 bases. The DNA for the CDR3 is TGCGCCAGCAGACCAGCGGGCACCGGGGAGCTGTTTTTT. Translated: CASRPAGTGELFF.

This clonotype was observed at least ten times. The chain recombines TRBV13 with TRBJ2-3; no firm D call. There are 15 residues in the CDR3. V was pared by 4 bases and J by 1 base, with 12 bases between. Per germline, CDR1 PRHDT and CDR2 FYEKMQ (reference sequence). The CDR3 nucleotides read TGTGCCAGCAGCTCCTTTCAACCGGGCACAGATACGCAGTATTTT. Translating it yields CASSSFQPGTDTQYF.

This clonotype was seen a few times. This chain uses TRBV11-2 with TRBJ1-2, with D perhaps matching TRBD1 (6 bases). V was shortened by 6 bases and J by 7 bases, with 9 bases between the two germline ends. The CDR3 covers 11 residues. Per the germline V gene, CDR1 is SGHAT and CDR2 is FQNNGV. Here the CDR3 DNA reads TGTGCCAGCAGTGCAGGGGCTGGCTACACCTTC. Translation: CASSAGAGYTF.

As regards this clonotype: Just one base apart from a much larger clone, this may be a read error. V and J are TRBV13 and TRBJ2-2; unclear D gene. Germline values: CDR1 PRHDT, CDR2 FYEKMQ (reference sequence). CDR3 length: 14 residues. The CDR3 here is CGSSLEQSSGELFF. The CDR3 DNA reads as TGTGGCAGCAGCTTAGAGCAGTCTTCCGGGGAGCTGTTTTTT.

This clonotype was recorded at least ten times. The chain combines TRBV15 with TRBJ2-7, with D perhaps TRBD1 or TRBD2 (5 bases each). The ends were cut back, 1 base at V and 0 bases at J, with 16 bases in the middle. This CDR3 region has 17 residues. Germline-derived CDR1 and CDR2 are LNHNV and YYDKDF (reference sequence). The CDR3 loop is CATSRVRGSATSYEQYF. As DNA, the CDR3 is TGTGCCACCAGCAGAGTGAGGGGTAGCGCAACCTCCTACGAGCAGTACTTC.

The J gene is TRBJ2-7, the V gene TRBV12-3 or TRBV12-4; 7 nucleotides line up with TRBD1. The ends lost 4 bases at V and 3 bases at J; junction bases unmatched: 9. The CDR3 is 15 residues long. The CDR3 coding sequence is TGTGCCAGCAGTTCCCCTGGGGACAGAATCTACGAGCAGTACTTC. Its translation is CASSSPGDRIYEQYF.

This clonotype was seen at least ten times. The chain carries TRBV7-2 and TRBJ2-7; possible D gene TRBD1, 6 bases. The germline CDR1 and CDR2 sequences are SGHTA and FQGNSA. Trimming cost V 5 bases and J 6 bases, with 11 bases left between them. The CDR3 extends over 12 amino acids. This CDR3 reads CASSRDILEQYF. For the CDR3, the DNA is TGTGCCAGCAGCCGGGACATCCTCGAGCAGTACTTC.

This clonotype came up many times. The CDR3 sequence: CASSQLGAANTEAFF. The CDR3 DNA follows: TGCGCCAGCAGCCAACTAGGGGCCGCGAACACTGAAGCTTTCTTT. The chain combines TRBV4-1 with TRBJ1-1; maybe TRBD1 (5 bases). CDR1 MGHRA and CDR2 YSYEKL come from the germline V gene. The CDR3 totals 15 residues. Trimming removed 2 bases from V and 1 base from J, with 11 bases in between.

This clonotype was seen repeatedly, ten times or more. V gene TRBV5-1 combines with J gene TRBJ2-2, with TRBD2 identical over 7 bases. Per the germline V gene, CDR1 is SGHRS and CDR2 is YFSETQ. The CDR3 has 15 amino acids. The J segment lost 5 bases and the V segment lost 1 base, leaving 5 bases of the junction unmatched. This CDR3 is CASSLPSGGTGELFF. Here the CDR3 DNA reads TGCGCCAGCAGCTTGCCGTCCGGGGGGACCGGGGAGCTGTTTTTT.

This clonotype appeared many times. This chain connects TRBV7-9 to TRBJ2-3; D is unresolved. Trimming cost V 0 bases and J 4 bases, with 11 bases left between them. The germline V gene encodes CDR1 SEHNR and CDR2 FQNEAQ (reference sequence). The CDR3 spans 15 residues. CDR3 protein: CASSLAAGPPDTQYF. CDR3 in DNA: TGTGCCAGCAGCTTAGCGGCTGGGCCGCCAGATACGCAGTATTTT.

This clonotype has at least ten counts. The chain carries TRBV5-1 and TRBJ2-7; D assignment may be TRBD1 or TRBD2 (5 bases each). The length of the CDR3 is 15 residues. Germline CDR1 SGHRS, CDR2 YFSETQ. V was shortened by 0 bases and J by 3 bases, with 13 bases between the two germline ends. The CDR3 here is CASSLDGDGSYEQYF. The DNA for the CDR3 is TGCGCCAGCAGCTTGGACGGGGACGGAAGCTACGAGCAGTACTTC.

The V and J genes are TRBV6-5 and TRBJ2-2, with 10 bases matching TRBD2. Germline assignment: CDR1 MNHEY and CDR2 SVGAGI. CDR3 length: 16 amino acids. After removal of 1 base from V and 7 bases from J, the junction contained 6 bases not matched to a gene. CDR3 loop: CASSYWSSSGGGELFF. CDR3 in DNA: TGTGCCAGCAGTTACTGGTCCTCTAGCGGGGGCGGGGAGCTGTTTTTT.

This clonotype has at least ten counts. V is TRBV28 and J is TRBJ2-7; 10 bases fit TRBD2. The germline V gene encodes CDR1 MDHEN and CDR2 SYDVKM. This CDR3 comprises 16 residues. Trimming removed 11 bases from V and 2 bases from J; junction bases left unmatched: 15. DNA for the CDR3: TGTGCCGCCCGGGCTAGCGGGGGTTTAAGCGCCTACGAGCAGTACTTC. Protein product: CAARASGGLSAYEQYF.

This clonotype was counted ten times or more. The chain joins TRBV9 to TRBJ2-7; no clear D. Trimming left V 4 bases short and J 1 base short, with 12 bases between. This CDR3 spans 14 amino acids. Germline CDR1 and CDR2: SGDLS and YYNGEE. The CDR3 coding sequence is TGTGCCAGCAGCCCTCGGACCGGGTCCTACGAGCAGTACTTC. Its protein product is CASSPRTGSYEQYF.

This clonotype came up many times. The chain recombines TRBV5-6 with TRBJ2-4; D is undetermined. Per germline, CDR1 SGHDT and CDR2 YYEEEE. The CDR3 runs 16 residues. Trimming took off 4 bases at V and 1 base at J, with 15 bases between the two ends. For the CDR3, the DNA is TGTGCCAGCAGCCGGAGACGGACCTCCGCCAAAAACATTCAGTACTTC. Translation: CASSRRRTSAKNIQYF.

This clonotype has a count of ten or more. The chain uses TRBV12-3 or TRBV12-4 and TRBJ2-2; 7 positions agree with TRBD1. The V and J ends lost 3 bases and 6 bases, in that order; junction bases with no gene match: 7. The length of the CDR3 is 15 residues. Here the CDR3 reads CASSFVDRAPGELFF. The CDR3 nucleotides read TGTGCCAGCAGTTTCGTTGACAGGGCTCCCGGGGAGCTGTTTTTT.

This clonotype was detected ten times or more. The rearrangement uses TRBV7-9 and TRBJ1-1; no firm D call. Germline V lookup: CDR1 SEHNR, CDR2 FQNEAQ (reference sequence). Trimming stripped 5 bases from V and 1 base from J, with 11 bases between. This CDR3 is built from 14 residues. CDR3 protein: CASSTYASNTEAFF. The CDR3 bases are TGTGCCAGCAGCACGTACGCCTCGAACACTGAAGCTTTCTTT.

This clonotype was counted ten times or more. The chain links TRBV2 to TRBJ2-2; 8 positions agree with TRBD2. The CDR3 contains 17 residues. Looked up from germline, CDR1 is SNHLY and CDR2 is FYNNEI. V shed 2 bases, J shed 4 bases, and the junction held 9 bases outside the gene matches. CDR3 residues: CASSESLRGAITGELFF. The DNA for the CDR3 is TGTGCCAGCAGTGAATCTTTGCGGGGGGCCATCACCGGGGAGCTGTTTTTT.

This clonotype has ten or more counts. This chain connects TRBV6-6 to TRBJ2-1; D possibly corresponds to TRBD1 (6 bases). CDR1 and CDR2 (germline): MNHNY, SVGAGI (reference sequence). The CDR3 runs 15 residues. V was cut by 6 bases and J by 9 bases, with 21 bases left in between. The chain's CDR3 is CASSLPPSRGIEQFF. CDR3 DNA: TGTGCCAGCAGCTTACCCCCATCTAGGGGGATTGAGCAGTTCTTC.

The chain links TRBV15 to TRBJ2-1; 9 nucleotides agree with TRBD1. There are 17 residues in the CDR3. With 5 bases clipped from V and 4 bases from J, the junction kept 12 bases outside the gene matches. Germline assignment: CDR1 LNHNV and CDR2 YYDKDF (reference sequence). For the CDR3, the DNA is TGTGCCACCAGCTTAGGAGGGGCCGGGACAGGGTACAATGAGCAGTTCTTC. This encodes CATSLGGAGTGYNEQFF.

This clonotype was counted ten times or more. This CDR3 is CSARDRGTQKGGGELFF. The CDR3 bases are TGCAGTGCTAGAGATCGCGGGACACAGAAAGGTGGCGGGGAGCTGTTTTTT. The chain joins TRBV20-1 to TRBJ2-2; either TRBD1 or TRBD2 may supply D (6 bases each). V lost 0 bases, J lost 7 bases, and 21 bases lay in between. Germline V gene lookup returns CDR1 DFQATT and CDR2 SNEGSKA (reference sequence). This CDR3 contains 17 residues.

This clonotype was found many times. V is TRBV25-1 and J is TRBJ1-1, with a possible D match to TRBD1 (5 bases). Trimming removed 8 bases from V and 0 bases from J, with 10 bases in between. Germline values: CDR1 MGHDK, CDR2 SYGVNS. This CDR3 contains 13 residues. In nucleotides, the CDR3 is TGTGCCAGCCAGGGAAGTTTGAACACTGAAGCTTTCTTT. It translates to CASQGSLNTEAFF. The variable domain in full, completed from reference TRBV25-1 and TRBJ1-1, reads EADIYQTPRYLVIGTGKKITLECSQTMGHDKMYWYQQDPGMELHLIHYSYGVNSTEKGDLSSESTVSRIRTEHFPLTLESARPSHTSQYLCASQGSLNTEAFFGQGTRLTVV.

This clonotype has at least ten counts. The chain joins TRBV5-1 to TRBJ1-5, with a tentative D call TRBD1 (5 bases). V was clipped by 2 bases and J by 6 bases, with 15 bases between them. CDR3 length: 15 amino acids. Germline-derived CDR1 and CDR2 are SGHRS and YFSETQ. CDR3 loop: CASSFEGETGQPQHF. The CDR3 DNA reads TGCGCCAGCAGCTTTGAAGGGGAGACGGGTCAGCCCCAGCATTTT.